The sequence of this TCR beta chain was determined in a study of cytomegalovirus exposure and HLA in healthy donors. In the PCR, 60 Vbeta and 13 Jbeta primers were used. The table came from immunoSEQ multiplex PCR; TCRdb's copy has only in-frame clones and leaves some out. This sample has around 180,000 clones, with around 68% found just once. The CDR3 is 12 amino acids. V shed 6 bases and J shed 2 bases, with 8 bases lying between them. Germline CDR1 and CDR2: ENHRY and SYGVKD. V is TRBV10-3 and J is TRBJ2-7; D unresolved. Sequenced material: PBMCs. This receptor was taken from a girl between 5 and 17 years old in good health and CMV-seronegative. The DNA for the CDR3 is TGTGCCATCAGAACTTTTACCTACGAGCAGTACTTC. Translating gives CAIRTFTYEQYF.